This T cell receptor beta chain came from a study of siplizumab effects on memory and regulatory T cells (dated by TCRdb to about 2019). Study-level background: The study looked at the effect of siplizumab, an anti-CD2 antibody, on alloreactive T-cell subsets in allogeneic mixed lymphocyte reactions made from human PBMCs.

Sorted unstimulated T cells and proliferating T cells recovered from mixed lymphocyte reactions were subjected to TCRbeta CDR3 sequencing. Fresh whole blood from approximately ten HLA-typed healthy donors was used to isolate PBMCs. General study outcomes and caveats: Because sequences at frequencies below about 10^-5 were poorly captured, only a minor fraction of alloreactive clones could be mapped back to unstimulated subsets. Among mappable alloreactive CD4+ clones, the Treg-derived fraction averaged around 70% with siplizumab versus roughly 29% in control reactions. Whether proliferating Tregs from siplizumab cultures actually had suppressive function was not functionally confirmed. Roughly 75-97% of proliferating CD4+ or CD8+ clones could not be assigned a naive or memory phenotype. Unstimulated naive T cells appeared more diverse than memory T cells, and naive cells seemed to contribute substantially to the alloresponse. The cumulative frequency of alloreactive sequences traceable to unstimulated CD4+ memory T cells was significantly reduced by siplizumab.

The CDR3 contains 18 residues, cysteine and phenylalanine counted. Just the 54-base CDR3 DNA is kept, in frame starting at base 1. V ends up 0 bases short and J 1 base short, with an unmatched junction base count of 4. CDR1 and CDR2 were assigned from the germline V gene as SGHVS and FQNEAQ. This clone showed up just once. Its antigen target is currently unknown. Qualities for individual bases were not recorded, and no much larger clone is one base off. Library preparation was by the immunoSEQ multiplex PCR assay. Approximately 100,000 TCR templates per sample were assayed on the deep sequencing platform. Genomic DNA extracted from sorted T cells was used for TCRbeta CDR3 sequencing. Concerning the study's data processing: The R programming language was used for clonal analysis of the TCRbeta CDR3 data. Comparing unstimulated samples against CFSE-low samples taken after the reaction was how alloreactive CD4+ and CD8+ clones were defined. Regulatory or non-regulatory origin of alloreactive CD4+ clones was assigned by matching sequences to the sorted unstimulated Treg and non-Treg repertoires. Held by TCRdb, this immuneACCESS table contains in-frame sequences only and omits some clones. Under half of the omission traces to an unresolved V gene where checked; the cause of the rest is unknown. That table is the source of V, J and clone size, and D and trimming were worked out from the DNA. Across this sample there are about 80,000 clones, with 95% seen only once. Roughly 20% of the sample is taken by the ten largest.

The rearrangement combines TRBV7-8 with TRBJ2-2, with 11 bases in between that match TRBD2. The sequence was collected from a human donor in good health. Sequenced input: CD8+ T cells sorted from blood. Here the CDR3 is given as CASSLASGLAGNTGELFF. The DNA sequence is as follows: TGTGCCAGCAGCTTAGCGTCCGGACTAGCGGGGAACACCGGGGAGCTGTTTTTT.